This T cell receptor beta chain was identified in a study of shared clonotypes between healthy human individuals. Germline values: CDR1 MNHEY, CDR2 SVGAGI. This CDR3 comprises 13 residues. The ends were cut back, 6 bases at V and 4 bases at J, with 10 bases in the middle. Repertoires were generated with immunoSEQ multiplex PCR, while TCRdb's copy carries only in-frame clones and drops some. The sample includes around 560,000 clones, 95% seen only once; the top ten take over 0.095%. About this clone: Its antigen is not identified.

Study-wide results and limits: Memory subsets had estimated richness that was generally smaller than that of naive subsets. Even with large depth, rarefaction showed that sorted-subset sequencing was incomplete. Non-shared clonotypes were found to have lower generation probabilities than the clonotypes that were shared by all four of the sorted-subset donors.

Terminally differentiated effector memory CD45RA+ cells were left out of the naive CD8 fraction, which was CD45RO-negative and positively selected for CCR7. The healthy adult donors were HIV-negative and reported no recent acute infections or vaccinations. This sequence joins TRBV6-5 and TRBJ1-5, with a weak D call TRBD1 (6 bases). The sequence was collected from a woman younger than 45 in good health. Sequencing was done on a sample of naive CD8+ T cells sorted from blood. The CDR3 reads CASSDRLNQPQHF. CDR3 coding DNA: TGTGCCAGCAGCGACAGGTTAAATCAGCCCCAGCATTTT.